The present entry profiles one TCR beta chain with its context. The antigen remains unidentified. This CDR3 has 13 residues. Germline-derived CDR1 and CDR2 are SGDLS and YYNGEE. V was trimmed by 0 bases and J by 1 base, leaving 5 bases between them. TCRdb keeps only in-frame clones here, not all; method: immunoSEQ multiplex PCR. The sample yields about 10,000 clones, around 86% seen once. Tumor samples were obtained before definitive surgery or chemotherapy. The sample is drawn from a study of high-grade serous ovarian cancer treatment subgroups. Overall study context: Mean per sample: about 14,000 reads, some 7,500 unique TCR beta rearrangements.

Study-level results: Repertoire similarity ranged about 0.1 to 0.85 between tumors of one patient.

The source is a human donor with high-grade serous ovarian cancer. The sample comprised tumor tissue. The V gene is TRBV9, the J gene TRBJ2-7; no clear D gene. As DNA, the CDR3 is TGTGCCAGCAGCGTAGCGCCGTCCTACGAGCAGTACTTC. Residues: CASSVAPSYEQYF.